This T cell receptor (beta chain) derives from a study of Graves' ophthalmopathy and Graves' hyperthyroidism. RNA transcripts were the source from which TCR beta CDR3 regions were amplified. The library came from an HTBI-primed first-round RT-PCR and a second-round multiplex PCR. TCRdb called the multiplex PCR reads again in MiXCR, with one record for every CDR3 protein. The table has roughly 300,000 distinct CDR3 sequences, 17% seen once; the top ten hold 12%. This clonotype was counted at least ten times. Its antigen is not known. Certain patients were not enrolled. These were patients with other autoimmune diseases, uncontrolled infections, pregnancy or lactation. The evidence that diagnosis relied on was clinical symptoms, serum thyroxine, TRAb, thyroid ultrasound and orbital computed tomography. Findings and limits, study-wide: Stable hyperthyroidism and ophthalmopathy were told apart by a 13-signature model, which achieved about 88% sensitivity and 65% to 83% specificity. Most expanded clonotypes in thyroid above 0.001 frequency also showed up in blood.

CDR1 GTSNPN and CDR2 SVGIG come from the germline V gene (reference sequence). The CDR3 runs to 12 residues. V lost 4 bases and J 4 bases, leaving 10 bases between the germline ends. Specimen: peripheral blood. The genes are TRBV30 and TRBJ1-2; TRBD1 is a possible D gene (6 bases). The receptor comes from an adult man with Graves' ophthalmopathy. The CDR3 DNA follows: TGTGCCTGGATAGGGGGTCCCTATGGCTACACCTTC. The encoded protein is CAWIGGPYGYTF.